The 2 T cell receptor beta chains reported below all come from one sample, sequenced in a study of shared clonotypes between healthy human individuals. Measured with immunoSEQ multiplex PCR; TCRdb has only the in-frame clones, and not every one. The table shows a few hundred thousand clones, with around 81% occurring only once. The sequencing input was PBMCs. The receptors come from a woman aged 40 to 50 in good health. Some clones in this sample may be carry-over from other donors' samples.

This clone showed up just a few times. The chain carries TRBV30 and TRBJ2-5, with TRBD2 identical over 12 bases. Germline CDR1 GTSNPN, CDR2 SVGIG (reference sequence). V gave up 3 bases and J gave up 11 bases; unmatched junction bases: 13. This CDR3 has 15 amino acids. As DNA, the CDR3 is TGTGCCTGGAGACTAGCGGGAGGATTGTGGGATGAGCAGTACTTC. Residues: CAWRLAGGLWDEQYF.

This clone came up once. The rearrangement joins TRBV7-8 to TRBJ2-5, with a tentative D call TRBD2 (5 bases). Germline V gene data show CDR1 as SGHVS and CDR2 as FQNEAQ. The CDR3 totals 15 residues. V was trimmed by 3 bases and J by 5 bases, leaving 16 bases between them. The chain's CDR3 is CASSLAVPPGETQYF. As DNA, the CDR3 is TGTGCCAGCAGCTTGGCGGTACCTCCGGGGGAGACCCAGTACTTC. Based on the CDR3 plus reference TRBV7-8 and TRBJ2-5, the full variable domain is GAGVSQSPRYKVAKRGQDVALRCDPISGHVSLFWYQQALGQGPEFLTYFQNEAQLDKSGLPSDRFFAERPEGSVSTLKIQRTQQEDSAVYLCASSLAVPPGETQYFGPGTRLLVL.